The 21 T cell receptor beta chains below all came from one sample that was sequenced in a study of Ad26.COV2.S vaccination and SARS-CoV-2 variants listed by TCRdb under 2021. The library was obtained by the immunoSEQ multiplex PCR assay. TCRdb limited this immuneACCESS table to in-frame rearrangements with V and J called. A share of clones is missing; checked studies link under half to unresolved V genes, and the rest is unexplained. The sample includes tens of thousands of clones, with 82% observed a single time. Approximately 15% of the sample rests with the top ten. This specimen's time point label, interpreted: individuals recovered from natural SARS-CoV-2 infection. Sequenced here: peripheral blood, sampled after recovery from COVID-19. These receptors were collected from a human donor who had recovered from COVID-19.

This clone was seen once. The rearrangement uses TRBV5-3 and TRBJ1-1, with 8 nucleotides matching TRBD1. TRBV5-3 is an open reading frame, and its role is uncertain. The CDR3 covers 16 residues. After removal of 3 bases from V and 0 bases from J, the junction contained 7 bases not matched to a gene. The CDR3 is CARSSLWTGLNTEAFF. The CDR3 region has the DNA TGTGCCAGAAGCTCTCTTTGGACAGGGCTGAACACTGAAGCTTTCTTT.

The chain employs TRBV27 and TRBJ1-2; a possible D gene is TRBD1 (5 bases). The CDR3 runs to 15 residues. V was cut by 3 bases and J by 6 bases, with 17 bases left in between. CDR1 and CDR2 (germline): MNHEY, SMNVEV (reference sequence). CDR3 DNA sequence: TGTGCCAGCAGTTTGACGGTTCCGGGACGGGATGGCTACACCTTC. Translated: CASSLTVPGRDGYTF.

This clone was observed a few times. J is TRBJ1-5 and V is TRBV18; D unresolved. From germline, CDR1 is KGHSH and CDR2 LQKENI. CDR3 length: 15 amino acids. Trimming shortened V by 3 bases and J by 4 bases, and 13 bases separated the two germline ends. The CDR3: CASSPRAGKNQPQHF. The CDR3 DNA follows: TGTGCCAGCTCACCCCGGGCGGGTAAGAATCAGCCCCAGCATTTT.

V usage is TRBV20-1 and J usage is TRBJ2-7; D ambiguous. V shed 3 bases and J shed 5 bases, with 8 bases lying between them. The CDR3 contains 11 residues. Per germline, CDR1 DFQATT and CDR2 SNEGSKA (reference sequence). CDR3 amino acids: CSAREKDEQYF. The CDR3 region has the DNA TGCAGTGCTAGGGAAAAAGACGAGCAGTACTTC.

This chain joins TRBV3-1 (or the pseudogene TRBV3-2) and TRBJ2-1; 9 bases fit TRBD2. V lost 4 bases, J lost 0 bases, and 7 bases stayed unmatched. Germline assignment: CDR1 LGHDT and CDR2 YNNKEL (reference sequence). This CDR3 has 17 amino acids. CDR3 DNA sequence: TGTGCCAGCAGCCTAGGGACTAGCCGAAGCTCCTACAATGAGCAGTTCTTC. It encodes CASSLGTSRSSYNEQFF.

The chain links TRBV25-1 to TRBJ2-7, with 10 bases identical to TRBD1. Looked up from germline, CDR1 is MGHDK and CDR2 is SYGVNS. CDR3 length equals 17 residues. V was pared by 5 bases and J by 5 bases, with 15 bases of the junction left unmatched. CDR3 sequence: CASSRLASGQGLNEQYF. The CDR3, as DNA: TGTGCCAGCAGTCGTCTGGCCTCGGGACAGGGGCTGAACGAGCAGTACTTC.

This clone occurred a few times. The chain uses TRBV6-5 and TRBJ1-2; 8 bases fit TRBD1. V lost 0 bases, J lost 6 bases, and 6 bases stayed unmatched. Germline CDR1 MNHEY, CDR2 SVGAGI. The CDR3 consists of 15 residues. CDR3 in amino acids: CASSYSSGTGDGYTF. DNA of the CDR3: TGTGCCAGCAGTTACTCTTCCGGGACAGGAGATGGCTACACCTTC.

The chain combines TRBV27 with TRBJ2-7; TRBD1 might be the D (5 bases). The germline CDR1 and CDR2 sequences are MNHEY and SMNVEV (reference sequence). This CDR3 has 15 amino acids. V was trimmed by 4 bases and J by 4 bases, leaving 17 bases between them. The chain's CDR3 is CASSSPGRATYEQYF. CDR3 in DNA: TGTGCCAGCAGTTCCCCTGGCAGGGCCACATACGAGCAGTACTTC.

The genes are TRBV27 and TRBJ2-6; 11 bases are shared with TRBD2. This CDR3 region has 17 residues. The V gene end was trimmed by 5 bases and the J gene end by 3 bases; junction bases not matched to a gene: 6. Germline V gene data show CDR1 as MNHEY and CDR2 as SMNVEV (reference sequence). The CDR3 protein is CASSNLAGGGGANVLTF. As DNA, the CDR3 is TGTGCCAGCAGTAATCTAGCGGGAGGAGGTGGGGCCAACGTCCTGACTTTC.

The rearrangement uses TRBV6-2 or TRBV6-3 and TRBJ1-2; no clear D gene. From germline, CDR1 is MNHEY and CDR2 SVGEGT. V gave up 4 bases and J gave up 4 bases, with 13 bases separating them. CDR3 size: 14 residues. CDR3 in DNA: TGTGCCAGCAGTTTTGCCTCGATAGGCTATGGCTACACCTTC. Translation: CASSFASIGYGYTF.

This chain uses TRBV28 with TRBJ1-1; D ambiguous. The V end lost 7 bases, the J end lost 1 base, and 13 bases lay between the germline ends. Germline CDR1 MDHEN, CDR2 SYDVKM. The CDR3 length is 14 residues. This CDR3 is CASTPPKQNTEAFF. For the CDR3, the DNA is TGTGCCAGCACCCCCCCCAAGCAGAACACTGAAGCTTTCTTT.

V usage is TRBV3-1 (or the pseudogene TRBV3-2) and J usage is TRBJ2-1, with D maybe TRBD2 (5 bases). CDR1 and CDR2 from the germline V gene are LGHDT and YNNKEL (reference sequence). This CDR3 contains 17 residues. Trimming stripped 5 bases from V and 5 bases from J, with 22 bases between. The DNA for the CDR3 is TGTGCCAGCAGCGGAGGAGTCAGCGGCACGATAAACAATGAGCAGTTCTTC. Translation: CASSGGVSGTINNEQFF.

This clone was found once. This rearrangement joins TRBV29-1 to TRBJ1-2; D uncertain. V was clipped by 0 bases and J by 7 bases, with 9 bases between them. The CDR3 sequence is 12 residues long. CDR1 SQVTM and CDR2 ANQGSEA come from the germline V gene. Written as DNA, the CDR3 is TGCAGCGTTGAAGAGGGTCGGGGTGGCTACACCTTC. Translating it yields CSVEEGRGGYTF.

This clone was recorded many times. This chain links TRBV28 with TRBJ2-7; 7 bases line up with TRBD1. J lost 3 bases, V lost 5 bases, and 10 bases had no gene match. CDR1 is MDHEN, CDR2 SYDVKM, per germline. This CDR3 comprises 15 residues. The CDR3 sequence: CASSAPRQGGYEQYF. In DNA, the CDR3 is TGTGCCAGCAGTGCTCCTCGACAGGGCGGCTACGAGCAGTACTTC.

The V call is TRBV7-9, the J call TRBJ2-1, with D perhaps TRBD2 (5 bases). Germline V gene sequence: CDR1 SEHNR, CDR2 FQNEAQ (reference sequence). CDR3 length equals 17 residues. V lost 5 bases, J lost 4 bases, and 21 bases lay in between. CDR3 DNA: TGTGCCAGCAGCACAACACGGACGTCGAGGGTATACAATGAGCAGTTCTTC. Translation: CASSTTRTSRVYNEQFF.

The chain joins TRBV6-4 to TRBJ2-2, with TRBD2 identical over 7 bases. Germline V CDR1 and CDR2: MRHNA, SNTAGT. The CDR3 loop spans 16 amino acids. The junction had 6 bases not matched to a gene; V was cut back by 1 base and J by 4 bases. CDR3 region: CASSDWDGGSTGELFF. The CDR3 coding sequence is TGTGCCAGCAGTGACTGGGACGGGGGGAGCACCGGGGAGCTGTTTTTT.

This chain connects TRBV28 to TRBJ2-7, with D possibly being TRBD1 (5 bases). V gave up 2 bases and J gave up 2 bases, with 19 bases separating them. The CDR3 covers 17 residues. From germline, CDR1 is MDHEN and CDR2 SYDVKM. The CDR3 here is CASSLEDRLIKTYEQYF. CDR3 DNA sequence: TGTGCCAGCAGTTTAGAAGACAGACTCATAAAAACCTACGAGCAGTACTTC.

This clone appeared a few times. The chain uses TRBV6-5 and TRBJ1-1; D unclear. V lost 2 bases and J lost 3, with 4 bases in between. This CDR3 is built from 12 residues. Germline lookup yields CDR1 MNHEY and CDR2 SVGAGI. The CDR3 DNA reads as TGTGCCAGCAGTTACGGGGACACTGAAGCTTTCTTT. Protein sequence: CASSYGDTEAFF.

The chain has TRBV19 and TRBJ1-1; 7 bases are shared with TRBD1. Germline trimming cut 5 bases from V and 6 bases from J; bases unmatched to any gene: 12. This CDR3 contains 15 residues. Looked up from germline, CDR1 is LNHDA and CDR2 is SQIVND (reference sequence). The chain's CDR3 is CASSYSPPGTAEAFF. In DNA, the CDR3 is TGTGCCAGTAGTTACAGCCCCCCCGGGACAGCTGAAGCTTTCTTT.

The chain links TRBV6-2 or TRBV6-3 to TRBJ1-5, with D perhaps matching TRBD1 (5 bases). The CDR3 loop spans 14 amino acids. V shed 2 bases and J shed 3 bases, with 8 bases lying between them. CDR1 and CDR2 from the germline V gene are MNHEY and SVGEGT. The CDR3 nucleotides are TGTGCCAGCAGTTACCAGGGTTACAATCAGCCCCAGCATTTT. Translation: CASSYQGYNQPQHF.

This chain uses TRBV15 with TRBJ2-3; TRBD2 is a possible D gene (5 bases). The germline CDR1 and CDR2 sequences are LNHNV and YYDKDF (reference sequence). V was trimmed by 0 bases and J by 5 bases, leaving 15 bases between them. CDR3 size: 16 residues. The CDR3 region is CATSRDRVGDIDTQYF. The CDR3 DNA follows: TGTGCCACCAGCAGAGATCGGGTGGGAGATATAGATACGCAGTATTTT.